The sequence of this T cell receptor beta chain was determined in a study of cytomegalovirus exposure and HLA in healthy donors. Study-level information: Within the Caucasian-associated ancestry cluster were under 85% of the 398 genotyped donors. Broader study findings: The investigators catalogued about 170 TCR beta chains as cytomegalovirus-associated. Within an earlier analysis, most TCR beta V segments proved productive either about 87% or about 30% of the time. Reportedly, fewer N-insertions than the approximately 690-donor mean appeared in an Asian-associated ancestry cluster in a later analysis.

The CDR3 has 15 residues. The germline V gene encodes CDR1 SQVTM and CDR2 ANQGSEA. The V and J ends lost 6 bases and 2 bases, in that order; junction bases with no gene match: 10. A word on this clone: Its antigen is undetermined.

Primers for the PCR totalled 60 Vbeta and 13 Jbeta. Clones were read by immunoSEQ multiplex PCR, and TCRdb kept only the in-frame ones, dropping some. The sample consists of some 120,000 clones, around 78% of them appearing once. The chain has TRBV29-1 and TRBJ2-1; 7 bases match TRBD2. Sequenced material: PBMCs. The TCR comes from a man aged 18 to 29 in good health and CMV-seropositive. CDR3 sequence reads: CSVQGRGEPYNEQFF. The CDR3 bases are TGCAGCGTCCAAGGCCGGGGGGAACCCTACAATGAGCAGTTCTTC.